The 9 T cell receptor beta chains in this list originate from one sample, sequenced in a study of identifying expanded T cells in peripheral blood. The assay was immunoSEQ multiplex PCR, and TCRdb's table has in-frame clones only and misses some. The profile covers fewer than 85,000 clones, with 75% to 90% appearing a single time and around 2.8% taken by the ten largest. Sample: blood. All receptors come from a person aged 18 to 69 in good health.

The chain uses TRBV19 and TRBJ1-5; 11 bases map to TRBD1. This CDR3 contains 15 residues. CDR1 is LNHDA and CDR2 is SQIVND in the germline V gene (reference sequence). V dropped 4 bases and J dropped 7; count of bases not matched to a gene: 6. The CDR3 bases are TGTGCCAGTAGTAGGGGGACAGGGGGTAGGCAGCCCCAGCATTTT. This encodes CASSRGTGGRQPQHF.

J is TRBJ1-2 and V is TRBV6-1, with TRBD1 identical over 8 bases. The CDR3 sequence is 14 residues long. From germline, CDR1 is MNHNS and CDR2 SASEGT. The J segment lost 5 bases and the V segment lost 6 bases, leaving 8 bases of the junction unmatched. The CDR3 sequence: CASSSTGEGYGYTF. Written as DNA, the CDR3 is TGTGCCAGCAGCTCGACAGGGGAGGGTTATGGCTACACCTTC.

This CDR3 reads CASSQVGGSANIQYF. For the CDR3, the DNA is TGCGCCAGCAGCCAGGTGGGTGGGAGCGCGAACATTCAGTACTTC. This chain links TRBV4-3 with TRBJ2-4; possible D gene TRBD2, 5 bases. Trimming pared 3 bases from V and 7 bases from J, leaving 16 bases between. The CDR3 is 15 amino acids. Germline assignment: CDR1 LGHNA and CDR2 YSLEER.

This chain joins TRBV5-1 and TRBJ2-5; 8 bases fit TRBD1. CDR3 length: 13 amino acids. The V segment lost 2 bases and the J segment 5 bases; nucleotides outside the gene matches: 2. In germline, CDR1 is SGHRS, CDR2 YFSETQ. CDR3 bases: TGCGCCAGCAGCTTCAGGGGGCAGGAGACCCAGTACTTC. Protein sequence: CASSFRGQETQYF.

This chain connects TRBV18 to TRBJ2-5; D remains ambiguous. Deletions cut 5 bases from V and 2 bases from J, with 15 bases between. This CDR3 contains 15 residues. Germline assignment: CDR1 KGHSH and CDR2 LQKENI. DNA of the CDR3: TGTGCCAGCTCAATGTTACGGCGTCCACAAGAGACCCAGTACTTC. This codes for CASSMLRRPQETQYF.

The chain joins TRBV14 to TRBJ2-1; TRBD2 agrees at 8 bases. Unmatched junction bases numbered 5, after V lost 5 bases and J lost 2 bases. The CDR3 has 15 residues. Germline V gene lookup returns CDR1 SGHDN and CDR2 FVKESK. The CDR3 region is CASSTGLGPYNEQFF. The CDR3 bases are TGTGCCAGCAGCACGGGACTAGGCCCCTACAATGAGCAGTTCTTC.

The V and J genes are TRBV28 and TRBJ1-1, with D possibly TRBD1 on 5 matching bases. This CDR3 spans 15 amino acids. Trimming stripped 1 base from V and 5 bases from J, with 14 bases between. The germline V gene encodes CDR1 MDHEN and CDR2 SYDVKM. CDR3 sequence: CASSLYQGGRTEAFF. CDR3 in DNA: TGTGCCAGCAGTTTATATCAGGGAGGGAGAACTGAAGCTTTCTTT.

Sample share makes this clone medium-sized. The chain is built from TRBV28 and TRBJ2-7; tentatively, D is TRBD2 (5 bases). The CDR3 runs 13 residues. The germline gives CDR1 MDHEN, CDR2 SYDVKM. The V gene lost 3 bases and the J gene lost 2 bases, with 8 bases spanning the gap. Here the CDR3 DNA reads TGTGCCAGCAGTTTGGTGGAGGCCTACGAGCAGTACTTC. Translating it yields CASSLVEAYEQYF.

The gene calls are TRBV6-5 and TRBJ2-5, with 10 bases identical to TRBD2. The CDR3 is made up of 16 amino acids. CDR1 and CDR2 (germline): MNHEY, SVGAGI. The J segment lost 4 bases and the V segment lost 0 bases, leaving 5 bases of the junction unmatched. CDR3: CASSYSLAGVSETQYF. For the CDR3, the DNA is TGTGCCAGCAGTTACTCCCTAGCGGGAGTTTCAGAGACCCAGTACTTC.